These 23 T cell receptor beta chains were all obtained from the same sample, sequenced in a study of regulatory T cells in long-lasting Graves disease. Time point defined: newly diagnosed GD, antithyroid drugs for less than 3 months. The TCR library used RNA extracted from PBMCs. Library construction for TCR beta used iRepertoire HTBI primers and Arm-PCR of CDR3 regions. TCRdb fed the multiplex PCR reads into MiXCR, producing one record per CDR3 protein. The repertoire holds 500,000 or so distinct CDR3 sequences, approximately 15% seen once, with approximately 17% in the top ten. These records were also assigned to another study, of T cells in Graves' hyperthyroidism and ophthalmopathy.

This material consisted of peripheral blood mononuclear cells (PBMCs), taken at new diagnosis, from a patient treated with antithyroid drugs. Source of these receptors: a woman aged 45-60 years with Graves disease.

This clonotype was seen many times. This chain connects TRBV6-1 to TRBJ2-3, with D tentatively TRBD2 (5 bases). This CDR3 contains 17 residues. The germline V gene encodes CDR1 MNHNS and CDR2 SASEGT. Trimming took off 2 bases at V and 1 base at J, with 16 bases between the two ends. CDR3 DNA sequence: TGTGCCAGCAGTGAATCTCTGCGCGGGTACGGCACAGATACGCAGTATTTT. This gives the protein CASSESLRGYGTDTQYF.

CDR3 protein: CSARGQGARGGNQPQHF. CDR3 in DNA: TGCAGTGCTAGGGGACAGGGGGCGCGTGGGGGCAATCAGCCCCAGCATTTT. The chain employs TRBV20-1 and TRBJ1-5, with TRBD1 matching over 12 bases. Germline assignment: CDR1 DFQATT and CDR2 SNEGSKA (reference sequence). V was clipped by 3 bases and J by 2 bases; unmatched bases: 8. This CDR3 region has 17 residues.

This clonotype showed up many times. The chain combines TRBV7-9 with TRBJ2-5; D unclear. The CDR3 totals 12 residues. Deletions cut 1 base from V and 5 bases from J, with 5 bases between. Germline-derived CDR1 and CDR2 are SEHNR and FQNEAQ (reference sequence). The CDR3 DNA reads as TGTGCCAGCAGCTTAGTACCGGAGACCCAGTACTTC. Translation: CASSLVPETQYF.

In its sample, this clonotype was seen a few times. V gene TRBV6-1 combines with J gene TRBJ1-5; D is undetermined. The germline CDR1 and CDR2 sequences are MNHNS and SASEGT. The CDR3 is made up of 16 amino acids. Trimming shortened V by 4 bases and J by 1 base, and 14 bases separated the two germline ends. Here the CDR3 reads CASSAREGSSNQPQHF. The CDR3 nucleotides are TGTGCCAGCAGTGCCCGCGAGGGTTCCAGCAATCAGCCCCAGCATTTT.

The gene calls are TRBV9 and TRBJ1-5; D remains ambiguous. The CDR3 has 14 amino acids. V shed 0 bases and J shed 0 bases, with 4 bases lying between them. CDR1 and CDR2 from the germline V gene are SGDLS and YYNGEE. The CDR3 is CASSVEDSNQPQHF. CDR3 nucleotide sequence: TGTGCCAGCAGCGTAGAGGATAGCAATCAGCCCCAGCATTTT.

On this clonotype itself: A much larger clone sits a single nucleotide away, making a read error possible. The conserved phenylalanine or tryptophan is not found at the CDR3 terminus, so this likely reflects a read error. V and J are TRBV28 and TRBJ2-7; 9 bases fit TRBD1. V lost 4 bases, J lost 5 bases, and 12 bases stayed unmatched. The CDR3 has 16 residues. Germline V gives CDR1 MDHEN, CDR2 SYDVKM. CDR3 sequence: CASSYARDRVLHEQYL. CDR3 nucleotide sequence: TGTGCCAGCAGTTATGCGCGGGACAGGGTGCTCCACGAGCAGTACCTC.

This clonotype was counted only a few times. The chain is built from TRBV7-9 and TRBJ2-6; D might be TRBD2 (6 bases). Deletions cut 1 base from V and 2 bases from J, with 12 bases between. This CDR3 comprises 17 residues. Per the germline V gene, CDR1 is SEHNR and CDR2 is FQNEAQ (reference sequence). This CDR3 is CASSLEEGLTGANVLTF. The CDR3 DNA reads TGTGCCAGCAGCTTAGAGGAGGGGCTGACTGGGGCCAACGTCCTGACTTTC.

This clonotype was observed many times. The gene calls are TRBV5-1 and TRBJ1-4; unclear D gene. The CDR3 totals 14 residues. V lost 0 bases and J lost 7, with 10 bases in between. Looked up from germline, CDR1 is SGHRS and CDR2 is YFSETQ. CDR3 bases: TGCGCCAGCAGCTTGGACTGGGCTGGTGAAAAACTGTTTTTT. This codes for CASSLDWAGEKLFF.

This rearrangement joins TRBV10-3 to TRBJ2-2; D is perhaps TRBD1 or TRBD2 (5 bases each). Between the trimmed V and J ends, which lost 6 bases and 6 bases, there was a span of 20 bases. The CDR3 is 16 residues long. Germline V lookup: CDR1 ENHRY, CDR2 SYGVKD. This chain's CDR3 is CAISETGTLIAGELFF. CDR3 sequence (DNA): TGTGCCATCAGCGAGACCGGGACCCTTATCGCCGGGGAGCTGTTTTTT.

In this sample, this clonotype turned up a few times. The J gene is TRBJ1-6, the V gene TRBV27; TRBD1 agrees at 9 bases. The germline V gene encodes CDR1 MNHEY and CDR2 SMNVEV (reference sequence). With 6 bases clipped from V and 10 bases from J, the junction kept 13 bases outside the gene matches. This CDR3 has 16 residues. DNA of the CDR3: TGTGCCAGCAGGAAACAACAGGGGGCAGGGGGCTCACCCCTCCACTTT. Residues: CASRKQQGAGGSPLHF.

This chain links TRBV6-5 with TRBJ2-7; D unresolved. The CDR3 spans 11 residues. Germline V lookup: CDR1 MNHEY, CDR2 SVGAGI. Trimming shortened V by 2 bases and J by 6 bases, and 5 bases separated the two germline ends. The CDR3 spells CASSYHREQYF. CDR3 nucleotide sequence: TGTGCCAGCAGTTACCATCGCGAGCAGTACTTC.

The chain uses TRBV4-1 and TRBJ1-2; the match to TRBD1 covers 7 bases. The CDR3 sequence is 16 residues long. V lost 2 bases to trimming and J lost 4 bases; unmatched junction nucleotides: 10. CDR1 is MGHRA and CDR2 is YSYEKL in the germline V gene. Here the CDR3 reads CASSQSRTGRGYGYTF. CDR3 sequence (DNA): TGCGCCAGCAGCCAATCGAGGACAGGCCGGGGCTATGGCTACACCTTC.

This clonotype was seen a handful of times. The V call is TRBV5-4, the J call TRBJ2-3; TRBD2 matches 10 bases. Germline V gives CDR1 SGHNT, CDR2 YYREEE (reference sequence). V lost 3 bases and J lost 6; bases outside the gene matches: 10. This CDR3 spans 16 amino acids. Here the CDR3 reads CASSSSGSRATDTQYF. CDR3 in DNA: TGTGCCAGCAGCTCTAGCGGGAGTCGGGCAACGGATACGCAGTATTTT.

This clonotype occurred many times. The chain joins TRBV28 to TRBJ1-5; 7 nucleotides align to TRBD1. V dropped 5 bases and J dropped 3; count of bases not matched to a gene: 10. Looked up from germline, CDR1 is MDHEN and CDR2 is SYDVKM. This CDR3 comprises 16 residues. The CDR3 DNA sequence: TGTGCCAGCAGTGGGGACAGTGGGGGCTACAATCAGCCCCAGCATTTT. It specifies CASSGDSGGYNQPQHF.

In this sample, this clonotype turned up many times. V gene TRBV28 combines with J gene TRBJ2-6; 8 bases fit TRBD1. Germline loops: CDR1 MDHEN, CDR2 SYDVKM. V shed 4 bases and J 2 bases; nucleotides not matched to a gene: 13. This CDR3 region has 19 residues. The CDR3, as DNA: TGTGCCAGCAGTTCTTTCCAGGGGGCGCAGGGACCTGGGGCCAACGTCCTGACTTTC. Its protein product is CASSSFQGAQGPGANVLTF. Together with reference TRBV28 and TRBJ2-6, the CDR3 gives the full variable domain: DVKVTQSSRYLVKRTGEKVFLECVQDMDHENMFWYRQDPGLGLRLIYFSYDVKMKEKGDIPEGYSVSREKKERFSLILESASTNQTSMYLCASSSFQGAQGPGANVLTFGAGSRLTVL.

There are a few counts of this clonotype. The chain links TRBV13 to TRBJ2-1, with 16 bases identical to TRBD2. The germline V gene encodes CDR1 PRHDT and CDR2 FYEKMQ (reference sequence). The trim removed 4 bases at V and 0 bases at J, leaving 6 bases unmatched. The length of the CDR3 is 19 residues. CDR3 nucleotides: TGTGCCAGCAGCTGGACGGGACTAGCGGGAGGGCCCTCCTACAATGAGCAGTTCTTC. Translation gives CASSWTGLAGGPSYNEQFF.

V and J are TRBV20-1 and TRBJ2-1; TRBD2 agrees at 9 bases. Trimming at V came to 5 bases and at J to 8 bases, leaving 13 bases not matched to a gene. CDR1 and CDR2 (germline): DFQATT, SNEGSKA (reference sequence). The CDR3 consists of 15 residues. The CDR3 region has the DNA TGCAGTGCTGGCCCCCCTAGCGGGATATTACATGAGCAGTTCTTC. Residues: CSAGPPSGILHEQFF.

This clonotype was observed a few times. This chain uses TRBV25-1 with TRBJ2-3; TRBD2 agrees at 10 bases. Trimming at V came to 5 bases and at J to 4 bases, leaving 9 bases not matched to a gene. The V gene's germline CDR1 is MGHDK and CDR2 SYGVNS. CDR3 size: 16 residues. The CDR3 nucleotides read TGTGCCAGCAGTCCCAGGGGACTAGCGATGGCAGATACGCAGTATTTT. Translation gives CASSPRGLAMADTQYF.

This clonotype was counted many times. The rearrangement uses TRBV20-1 and TRBJ1-1; D perhaps matches TRBD1 (6 bases). V gave up 5 bases and J gave up 1 base, with 11 bases separating them. The CDR3 runs to 13 residues. The germline V gene has CDR1 DFQATT and CDR2 SNEGSKA (reference sequence). CDR3 sequence (DNA): TGCAGTGCTCCCAGACAGGAGAACACTGAAGCTTTCTTT. It encodes CSAPRQENTEAFF.

In its sample, this clonotype was seen many times. V is TRBV5-6 and J is TRBJ1-1; 12 bases match TRBD1. This CDR3 has 20 residues. V lost 5 bases, J lost 7 bases, and 24 bases stayed unmatched. Looked up from germline, CDR1 is SGHDT and CDR2 is YYEEEE. The CDR3 nucleotides are TGTGCCAGCAGTAGCCCATTGTGGGGACAGGGGGCGCAACAGGACGGTGAAGCTTTCTTT. Protein: CASSSPLWGQGAQQDGEAFF.

This clonotype showed up many times. The chain recombines TRBV11-2 with TRBJ1-2, with D tentatively TRBD1 (6 bases). This CDR3 region has 13 residues. CDR1 and CDR2 from the germline V gene are SGHAT and FQNNGV. V dropped 5 bases and J dropped 5 bases, with 12 bases sitting between them. CDR3 protein: CASSQNTGYGYTF. DNA for the CDR3: TGTGCCAGCAGCCAGAACACAGGGTATGGCTACACCTTC.

This clonotype turned up a few times. The chain links TRBV3-1 to TRBJ1-2; possibly TRBD1 for D (6 bases). Germline CDR1 reads LGHDT; CDR2 reads YNNKEL (reference sequence). This CDR3 region has 14 residues. V was shortened by 4 bases and J by 3 bases, with 12 bases between the two germline ends. The CDR3 coding sequence is TGTGCCAGCAGCCCCCATGGGGGCGACTATGGCTACACCTTC. It encodes CASSPHGGDYGYTF.

The chain has TRBV9 and TRBJ1-5, with D perhaps TRBD1 (5 bases). The V end lost 0 bases, the J end lost 2 bases, and 9 bases lay between the germline ends. The CDR3 has 15 residues. Germline CDR1 reads SGDLS; CDR2 reads YYNGEE. CDR3 region: CASSVGGGRNQPQHF. CDR3 nucleotides: TGTGCCAGCAGCGTAGGTGGGGGACGCAATCAGCCCCAGCATTTT.